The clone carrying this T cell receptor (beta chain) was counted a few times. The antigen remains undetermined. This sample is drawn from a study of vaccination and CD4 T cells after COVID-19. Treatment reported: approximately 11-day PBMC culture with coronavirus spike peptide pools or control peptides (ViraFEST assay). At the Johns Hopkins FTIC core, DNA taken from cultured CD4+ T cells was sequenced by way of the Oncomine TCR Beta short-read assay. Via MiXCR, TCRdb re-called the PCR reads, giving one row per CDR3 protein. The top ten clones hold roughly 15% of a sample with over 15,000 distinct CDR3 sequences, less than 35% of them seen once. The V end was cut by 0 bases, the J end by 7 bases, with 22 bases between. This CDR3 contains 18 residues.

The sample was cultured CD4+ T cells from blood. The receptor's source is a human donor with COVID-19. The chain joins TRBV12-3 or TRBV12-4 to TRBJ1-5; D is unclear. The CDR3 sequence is CASSLAGRPYGSGQPQHF. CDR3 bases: TGTGCCAGCAGTTTAGCGGGCAGGCCCTACGGATCTGGCCAGCCCCAGCATTTT.